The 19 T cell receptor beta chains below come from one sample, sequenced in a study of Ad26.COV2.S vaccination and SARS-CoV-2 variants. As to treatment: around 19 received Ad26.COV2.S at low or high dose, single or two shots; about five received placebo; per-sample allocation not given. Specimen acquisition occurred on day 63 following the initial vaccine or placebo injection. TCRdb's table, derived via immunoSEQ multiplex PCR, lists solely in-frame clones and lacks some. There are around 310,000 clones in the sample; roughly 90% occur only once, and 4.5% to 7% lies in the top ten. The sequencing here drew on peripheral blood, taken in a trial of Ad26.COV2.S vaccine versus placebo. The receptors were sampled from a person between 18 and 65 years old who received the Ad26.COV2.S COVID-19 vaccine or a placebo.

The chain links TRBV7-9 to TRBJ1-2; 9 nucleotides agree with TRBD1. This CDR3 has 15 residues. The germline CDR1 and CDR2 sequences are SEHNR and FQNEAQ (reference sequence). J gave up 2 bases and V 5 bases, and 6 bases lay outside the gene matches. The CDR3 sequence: CASSPRTGVNYGYTF. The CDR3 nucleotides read TGTGCCAGCAGCCCCCGGACAGGGGTGAACTATGGCTACACCTTC. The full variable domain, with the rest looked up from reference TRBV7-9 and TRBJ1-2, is DTGVSQNPRHKITKRGQNVTFRCDPISEHNRLYWYRQTLGQGPEFLTYFQNEAQLEKSRLLSDRFSAERPKGSFSTLEIQRTEQGDSAMYLCASSPRTGVNYGYTFGSGTRLTVV.

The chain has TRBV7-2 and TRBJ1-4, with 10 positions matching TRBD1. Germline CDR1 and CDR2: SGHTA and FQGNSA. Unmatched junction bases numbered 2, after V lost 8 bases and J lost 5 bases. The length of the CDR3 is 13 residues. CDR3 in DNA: TGTGCCAGCGCGGGACAGGGGAATGAAAAACTGTTTTTT. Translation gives CASAGQGNEKLFF. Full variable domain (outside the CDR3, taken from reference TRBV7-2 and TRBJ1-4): GAGVSQSPSNKVTEKGKDVELRCDPISGHTALYWYRQSLGQGLEFLIYFQGNSAPDKSGLPSDRFSAERTGGSVSTLTIQRTQQEDSAVYLCASAGQGNEKLFFGSGTQLSVL.

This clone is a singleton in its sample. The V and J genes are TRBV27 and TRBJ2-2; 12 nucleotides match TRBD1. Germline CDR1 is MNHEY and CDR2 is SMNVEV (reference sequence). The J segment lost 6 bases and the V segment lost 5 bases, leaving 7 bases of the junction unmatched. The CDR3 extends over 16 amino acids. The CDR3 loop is CASSIPGQGAAGELFF. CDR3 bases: TGTGCCAGCAGTATACCGGGACAGGGGGCGGCCGGGGAGCTGTTTTTT.

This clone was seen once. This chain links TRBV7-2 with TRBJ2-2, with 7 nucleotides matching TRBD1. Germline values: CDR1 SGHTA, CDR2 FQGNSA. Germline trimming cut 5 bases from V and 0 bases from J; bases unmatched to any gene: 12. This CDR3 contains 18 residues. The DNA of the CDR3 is TGTGCCAGCAGCCAGGGGGAGTGGGACGTAGCGAACACCGGGGAGCTGTTTTTT. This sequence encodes CASSQGEWDVANTGELFF.

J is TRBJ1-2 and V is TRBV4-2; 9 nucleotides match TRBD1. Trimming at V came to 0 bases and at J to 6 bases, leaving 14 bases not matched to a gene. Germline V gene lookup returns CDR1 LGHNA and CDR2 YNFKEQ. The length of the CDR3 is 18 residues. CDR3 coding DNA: TGTGCCAGCAGCCAAGATCGAGTCGGACAGGGGATAAGCAATGGCTACACCTTC. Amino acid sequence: CASSQDRVGQGISNGYTF.

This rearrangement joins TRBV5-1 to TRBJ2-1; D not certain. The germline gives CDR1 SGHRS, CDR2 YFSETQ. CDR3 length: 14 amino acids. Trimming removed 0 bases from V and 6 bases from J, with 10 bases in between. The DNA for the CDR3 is TGCGCCAGCAGCTTGGGGGTAGAAGGCAATGAGCAGTTCTTC. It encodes CASSLGVEGNEQFF.

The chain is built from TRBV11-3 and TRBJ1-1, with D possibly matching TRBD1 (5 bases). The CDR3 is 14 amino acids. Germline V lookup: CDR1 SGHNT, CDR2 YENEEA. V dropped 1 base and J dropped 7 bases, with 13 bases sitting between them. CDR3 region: CASSLVALGGEAFF. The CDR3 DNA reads TGTGCCAGCAGCTTAGTCGCCCTCGGGGGTGAAGCTTTCTTT.

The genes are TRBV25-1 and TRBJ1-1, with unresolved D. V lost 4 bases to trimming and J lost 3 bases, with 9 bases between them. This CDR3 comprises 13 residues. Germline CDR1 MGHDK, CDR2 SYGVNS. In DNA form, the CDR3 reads TGTGCCAGCAGTGCTCAAGTCCACACTGAAGCTTTCTTT. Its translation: CASSAQVHTEAFF.

CDR3 amino acids: CASSLIWEPTRNGNTIYF. CDR3 bases: TGTGCCAGCAGCCTAATATGGGAGCCCACAAGAAATGGAAACACCATATATTTT. V gene TRBV3-1 (or the pseudogene TRBV3-2) combines with J gene TRBJ1-3; D remains ambiguous. This CDR3 comprises 18 residues. V was cut by 4 bases and J by 3 bases, with 22 bases left in between. Germline V gene sequence: CDR1 LGHDT, CDR2 YNNKEL (reference sequence).

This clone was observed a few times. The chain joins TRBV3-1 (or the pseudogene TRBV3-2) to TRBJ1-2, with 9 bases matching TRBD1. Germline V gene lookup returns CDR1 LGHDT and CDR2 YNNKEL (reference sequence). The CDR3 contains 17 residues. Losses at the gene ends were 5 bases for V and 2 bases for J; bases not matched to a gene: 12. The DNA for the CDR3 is TGTGCCAGCAGCTCGGTCCCGGGACAGGGTTCCAACTATGGCTACACCTTC. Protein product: CASSSVPGQGSNYGYTF.

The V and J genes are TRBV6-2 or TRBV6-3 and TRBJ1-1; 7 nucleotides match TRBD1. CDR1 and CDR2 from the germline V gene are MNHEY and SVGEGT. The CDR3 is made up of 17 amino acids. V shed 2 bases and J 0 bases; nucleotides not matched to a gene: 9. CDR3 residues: CASSYRTGTVMNTEAFF. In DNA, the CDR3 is TGTGCCAGCAGTTACCGAACCGGGACAGTCATGAACACTGAAGCTTTCTTT.

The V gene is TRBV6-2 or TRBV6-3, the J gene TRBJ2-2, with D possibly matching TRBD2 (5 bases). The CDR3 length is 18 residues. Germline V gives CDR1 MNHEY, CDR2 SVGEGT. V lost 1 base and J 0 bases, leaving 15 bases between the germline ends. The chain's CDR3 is CASSYWRTLRANTGELFF. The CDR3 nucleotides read TGTGCCAGCAGTTACTGGAGGACTCTCCGGGCGAACACCGGGGAGCTGTTTTTT.

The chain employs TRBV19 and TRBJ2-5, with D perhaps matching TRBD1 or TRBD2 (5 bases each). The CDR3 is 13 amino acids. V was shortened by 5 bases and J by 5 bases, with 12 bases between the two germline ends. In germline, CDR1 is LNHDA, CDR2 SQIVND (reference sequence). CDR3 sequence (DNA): TGTGCCAGTAGTGGGGGTATAATGGAGACCCAGTACTTC. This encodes CASSGGIMETQYF.

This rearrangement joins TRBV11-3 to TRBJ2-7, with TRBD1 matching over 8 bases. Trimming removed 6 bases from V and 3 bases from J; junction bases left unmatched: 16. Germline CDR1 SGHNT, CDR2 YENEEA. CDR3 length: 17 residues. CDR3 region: CASRPRTLGRGLYEQYV. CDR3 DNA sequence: TGTGCCAGCAGACCCAGGACACTGGGCAGGGGGCTCTACGAGCAGTACGTC.

The CDR3 here is CASSPIAGGYTGELFF. CDR3 DNA sequence: TGTGCCAGCTCACCCATAGCGGGGGGCTACACCGGGGAGCTGTTTTTT. The chain is built from TRBV18 and TRBJ2-2; 10 bases fit TRBD2. V lost 3 bases, J lost 3 bases, and 4 bases stayed unmatched. Germline V gene sequence: CDR1 KGHSH, CDR2 LQKENI. This CDR3 region has 16 residues.

CDR3 loop: CASGSLAGGLPYNEQFF. The CDR3 DNA follows: TGTGCTAGTGGTTCCTTAGCGGGGGGATTGCCCTACAATGAGCAGTTCTTC. The rearrangement joins TRBV12-5 to TRBJ2-1, with TRBD2 matching over 10 bases. From germline, CDR1 is LGHNT and CDR2 FRNRAP. The CDR3 runs 17 residues. V lost 4 bases to trimming and J lost 2 bases; unmatched junction nucleotides: 8.

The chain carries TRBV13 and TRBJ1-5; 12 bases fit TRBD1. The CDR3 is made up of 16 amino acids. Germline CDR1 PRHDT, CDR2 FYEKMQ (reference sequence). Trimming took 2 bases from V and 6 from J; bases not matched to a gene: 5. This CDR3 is CASSLRGQGAFQPQHF. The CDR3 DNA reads TGTGCCAGCAGCTTAAGGGGACAGGGGGCCTTTCAGCCCCAGCATTTT.

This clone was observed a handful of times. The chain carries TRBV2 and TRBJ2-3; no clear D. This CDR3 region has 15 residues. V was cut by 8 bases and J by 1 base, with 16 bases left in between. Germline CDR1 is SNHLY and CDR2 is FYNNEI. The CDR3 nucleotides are TGTGCCAGCCAAGGGCAGACCCTTCGCACAGATACGCAGTATTTT. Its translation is CASQGQTLRTDTQYF.

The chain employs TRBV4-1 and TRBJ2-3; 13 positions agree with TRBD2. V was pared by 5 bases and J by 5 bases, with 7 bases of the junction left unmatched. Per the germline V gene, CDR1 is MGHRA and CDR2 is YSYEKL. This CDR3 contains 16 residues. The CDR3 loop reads CASSSRTSGGGDTQYF. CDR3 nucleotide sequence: TGCGCCAGCAGCTCCCGGACTAGCGGGGGCGGAGATACGCAGTATTTT.